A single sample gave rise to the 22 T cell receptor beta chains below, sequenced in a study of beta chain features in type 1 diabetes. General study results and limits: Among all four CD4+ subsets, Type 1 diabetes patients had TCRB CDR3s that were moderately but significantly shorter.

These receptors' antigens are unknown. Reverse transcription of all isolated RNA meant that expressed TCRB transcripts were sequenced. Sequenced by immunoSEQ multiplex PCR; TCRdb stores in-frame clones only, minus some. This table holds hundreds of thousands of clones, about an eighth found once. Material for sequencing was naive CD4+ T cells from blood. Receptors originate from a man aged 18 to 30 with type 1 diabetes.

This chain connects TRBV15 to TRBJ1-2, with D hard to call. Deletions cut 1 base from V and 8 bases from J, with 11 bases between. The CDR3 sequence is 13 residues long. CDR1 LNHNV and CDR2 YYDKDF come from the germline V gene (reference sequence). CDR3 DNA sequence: TGTGCCACCAGCAGAGCGGGTGCAGGCGGCTACACCTTC. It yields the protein CATSRAGAGGYTF.

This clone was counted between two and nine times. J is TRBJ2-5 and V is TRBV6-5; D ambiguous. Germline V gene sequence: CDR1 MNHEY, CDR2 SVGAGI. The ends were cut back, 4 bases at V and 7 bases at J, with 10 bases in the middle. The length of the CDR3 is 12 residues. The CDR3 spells CASSSTDGTQYF. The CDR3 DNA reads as TGTGCCAGCAGTTCCACTGACGGGACCCAGTACTTC.

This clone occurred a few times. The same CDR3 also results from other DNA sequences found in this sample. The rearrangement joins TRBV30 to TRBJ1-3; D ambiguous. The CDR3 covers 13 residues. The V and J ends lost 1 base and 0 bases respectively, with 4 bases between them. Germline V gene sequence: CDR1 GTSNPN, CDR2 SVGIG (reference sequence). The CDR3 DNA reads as TGTGCCTGGAGTGGCATCTCTGGAAACACCATATATTTT. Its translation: CAWSGISGNTIYF.

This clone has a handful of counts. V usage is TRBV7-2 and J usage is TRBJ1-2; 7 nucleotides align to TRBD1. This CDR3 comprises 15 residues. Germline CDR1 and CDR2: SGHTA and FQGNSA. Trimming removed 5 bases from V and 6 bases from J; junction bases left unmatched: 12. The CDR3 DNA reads TGTGCCAGCAGCCTAACATACACCGGGACAGATGGCTACACCTTC. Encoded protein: CASSLTYTGTDGYTF.

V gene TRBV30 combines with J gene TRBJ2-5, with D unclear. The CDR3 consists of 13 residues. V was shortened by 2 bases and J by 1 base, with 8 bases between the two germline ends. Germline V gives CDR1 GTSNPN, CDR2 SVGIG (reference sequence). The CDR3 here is CAWSITSQETQYF. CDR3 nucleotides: TGTGCCTGGAGTATTACCAGCCAAGAGACCCAGTACTTC.

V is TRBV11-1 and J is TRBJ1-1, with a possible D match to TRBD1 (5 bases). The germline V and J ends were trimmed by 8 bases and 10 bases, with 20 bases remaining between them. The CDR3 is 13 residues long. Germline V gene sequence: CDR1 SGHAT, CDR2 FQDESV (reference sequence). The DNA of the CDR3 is TGTGCCAGCTTACCGACAGCTTCCCGGGGAGCTTTCTTT. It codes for CASLPTASRGAFF.

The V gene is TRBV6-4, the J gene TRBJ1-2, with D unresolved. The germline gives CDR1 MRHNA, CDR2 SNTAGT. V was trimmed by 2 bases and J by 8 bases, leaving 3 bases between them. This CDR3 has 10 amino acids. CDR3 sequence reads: CASSDNGYTF. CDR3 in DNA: TGTGCCAGCAGTGACAACGGCTACACCTTC.

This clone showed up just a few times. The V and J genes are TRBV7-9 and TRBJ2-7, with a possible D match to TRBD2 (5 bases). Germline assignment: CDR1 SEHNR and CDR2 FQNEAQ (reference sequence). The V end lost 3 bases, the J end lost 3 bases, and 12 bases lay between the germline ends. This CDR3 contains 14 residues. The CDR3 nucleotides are TGTGCCAGCAGCTTCATGGGAGACGACTACGAGCAGTACTTC. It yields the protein CASSFMGDDYEQYF.

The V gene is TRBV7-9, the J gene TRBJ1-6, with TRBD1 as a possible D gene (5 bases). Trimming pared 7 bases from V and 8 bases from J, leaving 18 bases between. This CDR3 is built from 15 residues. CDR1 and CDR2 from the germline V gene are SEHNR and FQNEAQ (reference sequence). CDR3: CASTPGLLQDSPLHF. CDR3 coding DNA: TGTGCCAGCACCCCGGGGTTGTTACAGGATTCACCCCTCCACTTT.

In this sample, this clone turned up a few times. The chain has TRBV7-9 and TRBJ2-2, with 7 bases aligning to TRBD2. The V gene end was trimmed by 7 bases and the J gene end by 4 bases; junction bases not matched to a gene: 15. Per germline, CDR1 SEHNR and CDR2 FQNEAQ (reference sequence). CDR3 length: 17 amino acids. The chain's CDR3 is CASTSDLAADGTGELFF. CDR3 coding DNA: TGTGCCAGCACCTCGGACCTAGCGGCGGATGGCACCGGGGAGCTGTTTTTT.

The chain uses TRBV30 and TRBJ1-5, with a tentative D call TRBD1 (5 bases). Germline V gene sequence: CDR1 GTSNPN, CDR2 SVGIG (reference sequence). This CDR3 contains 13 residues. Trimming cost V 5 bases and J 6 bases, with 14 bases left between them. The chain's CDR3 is CAWDSDRGQPQHF. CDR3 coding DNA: TGTGCCTGGGATTCGGATAGGGGTCAGCCCCAGCATTTT.

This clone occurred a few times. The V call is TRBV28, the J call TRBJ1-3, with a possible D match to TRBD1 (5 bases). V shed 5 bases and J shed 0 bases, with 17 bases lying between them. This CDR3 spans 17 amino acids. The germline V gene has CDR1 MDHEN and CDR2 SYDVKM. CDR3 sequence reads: CASSPYGQTASGNTIYF. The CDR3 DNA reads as TGTGCCAGCAGTCCATATGGACAAACCGCCTCTGGAAACACCATATATTTT.

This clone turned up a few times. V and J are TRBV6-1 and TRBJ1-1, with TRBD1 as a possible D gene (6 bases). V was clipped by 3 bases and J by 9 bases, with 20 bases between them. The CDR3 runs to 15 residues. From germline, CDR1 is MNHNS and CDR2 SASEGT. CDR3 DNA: TGTGCCAGCAGTGAGGCCACCGGGACACAGTTTAAAGCTTTCTTT. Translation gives CASSEATGTQFKAFF.

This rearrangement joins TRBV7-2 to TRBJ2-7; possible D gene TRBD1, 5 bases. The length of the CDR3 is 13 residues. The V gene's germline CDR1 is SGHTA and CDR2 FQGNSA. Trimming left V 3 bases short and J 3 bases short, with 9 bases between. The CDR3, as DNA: TGTGCCAGCAGCTTGAAGGGGTACTACGAGCAGTACTTC. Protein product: CASSLKGYYEQYF.

This CDR3 reads CASSVGISGATSTDTQYF. The CDR3 nucleotides read TGTGCCAGCAGCGTAGGGATTAGCGGAGCAACTAGCACAGATACGCAGTATTTT. The chain joins TRBV9 to TRBJ2-3; possible D gene TRBD2, 6 bases. V shed 0 bases and J shed 0 bases, with 17 bases lying between them. Germline CDR1 SGDLS, CDR2 YYNGEE. The CDR3 is 18 residues long.

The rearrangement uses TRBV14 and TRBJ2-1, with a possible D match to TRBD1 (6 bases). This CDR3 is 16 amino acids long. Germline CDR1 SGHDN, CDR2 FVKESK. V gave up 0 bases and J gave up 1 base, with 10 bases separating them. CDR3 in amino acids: CASSQDRQGSYNEQFF. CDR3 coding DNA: TGTGCCAGCAGCCAAGATCGGCAGGGGTCCTACAATGAGCAGTTCTTC.

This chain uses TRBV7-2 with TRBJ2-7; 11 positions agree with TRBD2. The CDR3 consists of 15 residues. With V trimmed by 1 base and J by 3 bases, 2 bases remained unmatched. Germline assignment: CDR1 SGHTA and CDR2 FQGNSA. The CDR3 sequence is CASSLGLAGNYEQYF. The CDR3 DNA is TGTGCCAGCAGCTTAGGACTAGCGGGAAACTACGAGCAGTACTTC. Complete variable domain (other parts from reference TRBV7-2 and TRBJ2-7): GAGVSQSPSNKVTEKGKDVELRCDPISGHTALYWYRQSLGQGLEFLIYFQGNSAPDKSGLPSDRFSAERTGGSVSTLTIQRTQQEDSAVYLCASSLGLAGNYEQYFGPGTRLTVT.

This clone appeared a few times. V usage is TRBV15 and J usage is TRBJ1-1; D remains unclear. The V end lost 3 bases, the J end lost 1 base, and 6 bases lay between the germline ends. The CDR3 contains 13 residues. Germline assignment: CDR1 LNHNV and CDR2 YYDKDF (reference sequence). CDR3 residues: CATSRTPNTEAFF. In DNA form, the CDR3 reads TGTGCCACCAGCAGGACACCGAACACTGAAGCTTTCTTT.

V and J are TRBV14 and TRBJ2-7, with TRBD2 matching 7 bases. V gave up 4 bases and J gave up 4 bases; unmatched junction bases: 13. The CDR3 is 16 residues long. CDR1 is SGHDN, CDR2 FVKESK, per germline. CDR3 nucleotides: TGTGCCAGCAGCCGACCGAAACTACGGGGGGAGTACGAGCAGTACTTC. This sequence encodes CASSRPKLRGEYEQYF.

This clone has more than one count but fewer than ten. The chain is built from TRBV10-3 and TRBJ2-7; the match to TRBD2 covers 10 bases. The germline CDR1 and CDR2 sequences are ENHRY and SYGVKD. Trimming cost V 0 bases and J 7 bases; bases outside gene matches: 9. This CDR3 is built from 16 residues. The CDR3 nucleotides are TGTGCCATCAGTGAGTCATCGACTAGCGGGTCTAGAGAGCAGTACTTC. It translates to CAISESSTSGSREQYF.

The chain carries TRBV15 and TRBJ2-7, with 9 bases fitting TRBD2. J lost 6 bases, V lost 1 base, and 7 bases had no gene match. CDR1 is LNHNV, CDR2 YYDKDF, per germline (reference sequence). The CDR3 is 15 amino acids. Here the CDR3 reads CATSRVGGRAVEQYF. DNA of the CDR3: TGTGCCACCAGCAGAGTCGGCGGGAGGGCCGTCGAGCAGTACTTC.

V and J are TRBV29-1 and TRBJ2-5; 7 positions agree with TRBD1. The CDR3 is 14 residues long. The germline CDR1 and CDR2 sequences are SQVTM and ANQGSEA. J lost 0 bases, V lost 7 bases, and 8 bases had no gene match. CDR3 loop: CSGTGVWDQETQYF. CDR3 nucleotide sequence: TGCAGCGGTACAGGGGTGTGGGACCAAGAGACCCAGTACTTC.